The rows below give T cell receptor beta chains drawn from one sample of a study of shared clonotypes between healthy human individuals. The repertoire was sequenced with immunoSEQ multiplex PCR; TCRdb's copy has only in-frame clones and lacks some. Of roughly 2 million clones listed, roughly 95% are singletons. Sample: naive CD4+ T cells sorted from blood. Receptors were obtained from a man younger than 30 in good health. CDR3s include the opening cysteine and the closing phenylalanine or tryptophan. D genes are given only for firm matches. Part of the rows lack a size; the others show once, few, many or a class for expanded clones.

>TRBJ1-2|TRBV28|.|.
TGTGCCAGCAGTTTAGGACACCTCTCAGGTGGCTACACCTTC
CASSLGHLSGGYTF
>TRBJ2-1|TRBV4-1|.|.
TGCGCCAGCAGCTTATTTCACCTTCCCTCCTACAATGAGCAGTTCTTC
CASSLFHLPSYNEQFF
>TRBJ1-2|TRBV6-6|TRBD1|.
TGTGCCAGCAGTCCGGACAGGGGGGATGGCTACACCTTC
CASSPDRGDGYTF
>TRBJ2-7|TRBV28|.|.
TGTGCCAGCAGTCTTCCCCGAGGAGGGGGACTCCTTTACGAGCAGTACTTC
CASSLPRGGGLLYEQYF
>TRBJ2-5|TRBV28|.|.
TGTGCCAGCAGCCCATTGGACGCGGGGCAAGAGACCCAGTACTTC
CASSPLDAGQETQYF
>TRBJ1-1|TRBV5-4|.|.
TGTGCCAGCAGCCGGGTGGGGGAAGGGAACACTGAAGCTTTCTTT
CASSRVGEGNTEAFF
>TRBJ2-1|TRBV14|.|.
TGTGCCAGCAGCCATGGTAACGGGAGAGTATCCTACAATGAGCAGTTCTTC
CASSHGNGRVSYNEQFF
>TRBJ2-5|TRBV9|.|.
TGTGCCAGCAGCGTATCAGGGTTGGAGACCCAGTACTTC
CASSVSGLETQYF
>TRBJ1-4|TRBV27|.|.
TGTGCCAGCAGACGGTTGACCGGGGAAAAACTGTTTTTT
CASRRLTGEKLFF
>TRBJ1-3|TRBV5-1|.|.
TGCGCCAGCAGCTTGGATCCGGGCTCTGGAAACACCATATATTTT
CASSLDPGSGNTIYF
>TRBJ1-5|TRBV10-1|.|.
TGCGCCAGCAGTGAGTCACCAGGGCCCAGCAATCAGCCCCAGCATTTT
CASSESPGPSNQPQHF
>TRBJ2-2|TRBV5-1|TRBD2|.
TGCGCCAGCAACCCCTCGGGGAGGGGCGACACCGGGGAGCTGTTTTTT
CASNPSGRGDTGELFF
>TRBJ1-2|TRBV10-3|.|.
TGTGCCATCAGTGAGTGGGAGTTGGTCGTCTATGGCTACACCTTC
CAISEWELVVYGYTF
>TRBJ2-1|TRBV2|.|once
TGTGCCAGCAGCGACTTTTACAATGAGCAGTTCTTC
CASSDFYNEQFF
>TRBJ1-5|TRBV6-6|.|.
TGTGCCAGCGCCTCGGGGGATCAGCCCCAGCATTTT
CASASGDQPQHF